Listed here is a single TCR beta chain. What it binds is not known. These data are taken from a study of monozygotic twins with inflammatory bowel disease. General study findings and limits: Relative clonotype sharing with others was diminished in IBD patients versus healthy twins, particularly with disease activity. Among the T cells, different subtypes could not be distinguished.

Molecular identifiers with 6-nucleotide sample barcodes were added during cDNA synthesis via template switching. Two rounds of nested PCR, of roughly 15 and 9 cycles, were run on TCRalpha and TCRbeta cDNA. With the 5' RACE reads reprocessed, TCRdb shows one record per CDR3 protein and no DNA. Its listing shows about 140,000 distinct CDR3 sequences. CDR1 and CDR2 (germline): MNHEY, SVGAGI. This CDR3 region has 15 residues. The genes are TRBV6-5 and TRBJ1-5; the D gene TCRdb calls, TRBD1, cannot be checked with no DNA. The sequenced sample consisted of blood. The clonotype was recovered from a human donor with ulcerative colitis or Crohn's disease, or a healthy co-twin of an affected twin (not recorded which). The CDR3 reads CASSYSGTGTQPQHF.